The clone carrying this T cell receptor beta chain came up a few times. This sample was taken from a study of control samples from healthy donors and cancer patients. The protocol was immunoSEQ multiplex PCR, while the TCRdb copy is restricted to in-frame clones and leaves out a portion. The sample consists of approximately 52,000 clones, around 90% of them appearing once. The specimen sequenced was blood. The sequence was obtained from a man between 50 and 59 years old in good health.

CDR3 coding DNA: TGTGCCAGCAGCCCAGACAGATCCTACAATGAGCAGTTCTTC. It specifies CASSPDRSYNEQFF. The chain recombines TRBV7-2 with TRBJ2-1, with D maybe TRBD1 (5 bases). Germline CDR1 and CDR2: SGHTA and FQGNSA. The CDR3 runs 14 residues. The V gene lost 5 bases and the J gene lost 1 base, with 9 bases spanning the gap.